The clone carrying this T cell receptor beta chain was detected a few times. Then a second PCR, running roughly 7 to 11 cycles, was carried out with a sample-barcoded 5' primer and a J-beta primer mix. TCRdb fed the 5' RACE reads into MiXCR, producing one record per CDR3 protein. The table has roughly 1.5 million distinct CDR3 sequences, about 42% seen once; the top ten hold over 3.5%. The germline gives CDR1 SGHKS, CDR2 YYEKEE (reference sequence). Trimming removed 0 bases from V and 5 bases from J, with 10 bases in between. The CDR3 has 14 amino acids. The data stem from a study of blood T cells in healthy people across ages.

The receptor was isolated from a woman younger than 30 in good health. The rearrangement uses TRBV5-5 and TRBJ2-3, with a possible D match to TRBD2 (5 bases). Sequencing used blood. Written as DNA, the CDR3 is TGTGCCAGCAGCTTGGGACCCGCGGGAGATACGCAGTATTTT. This gives the protein CASSLGPAGDTQYF.